This record concerns one T cell receptor beta chain sequence. The sample originates from a study of patients and donors after allogeneic stem cell transplantation. Germline loops: CDR1 LGHNA, CDR2 YNFKEQ. The ends were cut back, 1 base at V and 0 bases at J, with 10 bases in the middle. CDR3 length: 17 amino acids. One entry per CDR3 protein results from TCRdb running MiXCR on the RT-PCR reads. The sample shows 900,000 to 1,000,000 distinct CDR3 sequences, about 20% of them seen only once. The source is a human donor who was either an allogeneic HSCT recipient or a stem cell or donor lymphocyte infusion donor (not recorded which). It is not recorded whose cells these are; they may come from a transplant donor. Sequencing was done on a sample of blood, either unsorted or a sorted T cell fraction (not recorded which). This rearrangement joins TRBV4-2 to TRBJ2-6; D possibly matches TRBD1 or TRBD2 (5 bases each). The CDR3 nucleotides read TGTGCCAGCAGCCAAGTGGGGACGGACTCTGGGGCCAACGTCCTGACTTTC. As protein: CASSQVGTDSGANVLTF.